These 30 T cell receptor beta chains share one sample of origin, sequenced in a study of T cell responses to AZD1222 COVID-19 vaccine. Clones were sequenced by immunoSEQ multiplex PCR, and TCRdb holds only the in-frame ones, with some missing. The sample shows roughly 110,000 clones, approximately 90% of them seen only once. The starting material was peripheral blood, obtained 28 days after the second AZD1222 dose. The receptors were sampled from an adult who received the AZD1222 COVID-19 vaccine.

The rearrangement uses TRBV9 and TRBJ1-5; no clear D gene. The CDR3 has 13 residues. V was clipped by 3 bases and J by 7 bases, with 11 bases between them. Germline V lookup: CDR1 SGDLS, CDR2 YYNGEE. CDR3 sequence: CASSGGGRQPQHF. DNA for the CDR3: TGTGCCAGCAGCGGGGGAGGCCGGCAGCCCCAGCATTTT.

The chain links TRBV7-8 to TRBJ2-7, with D unresolved. The germline V gene has CDR1 SGHVS and CDR2 FQNEAQ. The V gene lost 0 bases and the J gene lost 7 bases, with 10 bases spanning the gap. The CDR3 has 13 amino acids. The CDR3 nucleotides are TGTGCCAGCAGCTTAGCGACCGCCTCGGAGCAGTACTTC. This encodes CASSLATASEQYF.

This chain's CDR3 is CASWSRSDTGELFF. CDR3 DNA sequence: TGTGCCAGCTGGTCCAGGTCGGACACCGGGGAGCTGTTTTTT. The genes are TRBV6-5 and TRBJ2-2; unclear D gene. CDR1 is MNHEY, CDR2 SVGAGI, per germline. The CDR3 totals 14 residues. V shed 8 bases and J shed 3 bases, with 13 bases lying between them.

This chain connects TRBV5-1 to TRBJ1-2; TRBD1 agrees at 7 bases. The V gene end was trimmed by 5 bases and the J gene end by 0 bases; junction bases not matched to a gene: 7. CDR3 length: 15 residues. CDR1 is SGHRS, CDR2 YFSETQ, per germline. CDR3 nucleotide sequence: TGCGCCAGCAGTCCAACCGGGACAGCTAACTATGGCTACACCTTC. Protein sequence: CASSPTGTANYGYTF.

This chain uses TRBV19 with TRBJ1-1; D perhaps matches TRBD1 (6 bases). The CDR3 is 15 residues long. Germline lookup yields CDR1 LNHDA and CDR2 SQIVND (reference sequence). Trimming took 9 bases from V and 4 from J, leaving 21 bases between them. The CDR3 coding sequence is TGTGCCAGCCACCAAACAGGGCCTCTGGGCACTGAAGCTTTCTTT. It encodes CASHQTGPLGTEAFF.

V usage is TRBV18 and J usage is TRBJ2-5; TRBD1 matches at 10 bases. Looked up from germline, CDR1 is KGHSH and CDR2 is LQKENI. V lost 8 bases, J lost 5 bases, and 5 bases stayed unmatched. The CDR3 length is 13 residues. The chain's CDR3 is CASGLGQGETQYF. The DNA of the CDR3 is TGTGCCAGCGGGCTGGGACAGGGGGAGACCCAGTACTTC.

This chain connects TRBV5-1 to TRBJ1-2, with 7 bases lining up with TRBD1. V trimming: 2 bases; J trimming: 4 bases; junction bases outside the gene matches: 11. The CDR3 is made up of 16 amino acids. Germline V lookup: CDR1 SGHRS, CDR2 YFSETQ. This chain's CDR3 is CASSLNPWDSGYGYTF. The CDR3 DNA reads as TGCGCCAGCAGCTTAAACCCATGGGACAGTGGCTATGGCTACACCTTC.

This chain links TRBV2 with TRBJ1-3; D is possibly TRBD1 (6 bases). CDR3 length: 16 residues. Germline V gives CDR1 SNHLY, CDR2 FYNNEI. V lost 10 bases and J 0 bases, leaving 19 bases between the germline ends. The CDR3 spells CATPDPRDISGNTIYF. The DNA for the CDR3 is TGTGCCACACCCGATCCCCGGGACATCTCTGGAAACACCATATATTTT.

The gene calls are TRBV28 and TRBJ1-4; D is undetermined. The germline V and J ends were trimmed by 6 bases and 4 bases, with 15 bases remaining between them. The CDR3 is made up of 15 amino acids. Per the germline V gene, CDR1 is MDHEN and CDR2 is SYDVKM. The CDR3 sequence: CASRHGRAYNEKLFF. The CDR3 nucleotides read TGTGCCAGCAGGCATGGACGGGCTTATAATGAAAAACTGTTTTTT.

The V and J genes are TRBV6-1 and TRBJ1-6, with D possibly being TRBD1 (6 bases). This CDR3 region has 15 residues. Trimming removed 1 base from V and 7 bases from J, with 11 bases in between. Germline V gene lookup returns CDR1 MNHNS and CDR2 SASEGT. CDR3 sequence reads: CASSEGGAGNSPLHF. In DNA form, the CDR3 reads TGTGCCAGCAGTGAAGGGGGGGCTGGGAATTCACCCCTCCACTTT.

This rearrangement joins TRBV7-9 to TRBJ2-5; the D gene is possibly TRBD2 (7 bases). The CDR3 spans 16 residues. The germline gives CDR1 SEHNR, CDR2 FQNEAQ (reference sequence). Trimming took off 1 base at V and 4 bases at J, with 16 bases between the two ends. CDR3 protein: CASSLVGGAVRETQYF. The CDR3 DNA sequence: TGTGCCAGCAGCTTAGTAGGGGGGGCGGTGAGAGAGACCCAGTACTTC. Drawing the rest from reference TRBV7-9 and TRBJ2-5, the complete variable domain is DTGVSQNPRHKITKRGQNVTFRCDPISEHNRLYWYRQTLGQGPEFLTYFQNEAQLEKSRLLSDRFSAERPKGSFSTLEIQRTEQGDSAMYLCASSLVGGAVRETQYFGPGTRLLVL.

The chain combines TRBV18 with TRBJ1-1; the D is unclear. The germline V gene encodes CDR1 KGHSH and CDR2 LQKENI. V was shortened by 11 bases and J by 3 bases, with 7 bases between the two germline ends. This CDR3 has 10 residues. CDR3 sequence reads: CASGDTEAFF. The CDR3 bases are TGTGCCTCGGGAGACACTGAAGCTTTCTTT. The complete variable domain, with remaining parts taken from reference TRBV18 and TRBJ1-1, reads NAGVMQNPRHLVRRRGQEARLRCSPMKGHSHVYWYRQLPEEGLKFMVYLQKENIIDESGMPKERFSAEFPKEGPSILRIQQVVRGDSAAYFCASGDTEAFFGQGTRLTVV.

The chain has TRBV5-6 and TRBJ1-3; D remains unclear. Trimming removed 4 bases from V and 4 bases from J, with 15 bases in between. This CDR3 contains 15 residues. CDR1 is SGHDT and CDR2 is YYEEEE in the germline V gene. CDR3 in DNA: TGTGCCAGCAGCATAAGTCCCAGCCCAGGAAACACCATATATTTT. This sequence encodes CASSISPSPGNTIYF. Supplemented by reference TRBV5-6 and TRBJ1-3, the full variable domain reads DAGVTQSPTHLIKTRGQQVTLRCSPKSGHDTVSWYQQALGQGPQFIFQYYEEEERQRGNFPDRFSGHQFPNYSSELNVNALLLGDSALYLCASSISPSPGNTIYFGEGSWLTVV.

V gene TRBV9 combines with J gene TRBJ2-1; TRBD1 matches 9 bases. Trimming at V came to 3 bases and at J to 11 bases, leaving 9 bases not matched to a gene. Germline V gene lookup returns CDR1 SGDLS and CDR2 YYNGEE. The CDR3 runs 14 residues. The CDR3 DNA sequence: TGTGCCAGCAGCGCTTCACAGGGGGCGGGGAAGCAGTTCTTC. This gives the protein CASSASQGAGKQFF.

V and J are TRBV28 and TRBJ1-5, with D unresolved. The CDR3 runs to 13 residues. Trimming left V 3 bases short and J 4 bases short, with 7 bases between. CDR1 and CDR2 from the germline V gene are MDHEN and SYDVKM. CDR3 coding DNA: TGTGCCAGCAGTTTGGAGCCTAATCAGCCCCAGCATTTT. Its protein product is CASSLEPNQPQHF.

The chain combines TRBV14 with TRBJ2-1; D not resolved. This CDR3 region has 13 residues. Per the germline V gene, CDR1 is SGHDN and CDR2 is FVKESK. Trimming took off 0 bases at V and 3 bases at J, with 3 bases between the two ends. CDR3: CASSQDIYNEQFF. The CDR3 DNA follows: TGTGCCAGCAGCCAAGACATCTACAATGAGCAGTTCTTC. Filled out from reference TRBV14 and TRBJ2-1, the complete variable domain reads EAGVTQFPSHSVIEKGQTVTLRCDPISGHDNLYWYRRVMGKEIKFLLHFVKESKQDESGMPNNRFLAERTGGTYSTLKVQPAELEDSGVYFCASSQDIYNEQFFGPGTRLTVL.

The chain uses TRBV5-1 and TRBJ1-1; D is undetermined. The ends were cut back, 3 bases at V and 1 base at J, with 10 bases in the middle. Germline-derived CDR1 and CDR2 are SGHRS and YFSETQ. This CDR3 region has 14 residues. In nucleotides, the CDR3 is TGCGCCAGCAGCTACGGAGCGGGGAACACTGAAGCTTTCTTT. It codes for CASSYGAGNTEAFF.

This clone was seen once. CDR3 sequence: CASSLQNTEAFF. The CDR3 nucleotides are TGTGCCAGTAGCCTCCAGAACACTGAAGCTTTCTTT. The chain links TRBV19 to TRBJ1-1; D is ambiguous. Deletions cut 6 bases from V and 1 base from J, with 6 bases between. The CDR3 is 12 amino acids. Germline CDR1 reads LNHDA; CDR2 reads SQIVND (reference sequence).

The chain carries TRBV7-6 and TRBJ1-3; no clear D. The CDR3 spans 16 residues. V was shortened by 4 bases and J by 0 bases, with 13 bases between the two germline ends. Germline V gene lookup returns CDR1 SGHVS and CDR2 FNYEAQ. CDR3 in DNA: TGTGCCAGCAGCTCTGGCCATTCCTACTCTGGAAACACCATATATTTT. Translated: CASSSGHSYSGNTIYF.

The chain has TRBV7-9 and TRBJ1-1; no clear D gene. CDR1 SEHNR and CDR2 FQNEAQ come from the germline V gene (reference sequence). CDR3 length equals 13 residues. The V end was cut by 3 bases, the J end by 5 bases, with 10 bases between. The DNA for the CDR3 is TGTGCCAGCAGCTTCGGTGTGGGGACTGAAGCTTTCTTT. This codes for CASSFGVGTEAFF.

The chain carries TRBV10-1 and TRBJ1-1; D is undetermined. The germline CDR1 and CDR2 sequences are WNHNN and SYGVQD (reference sequence). V lost 4 bases to trimming and J lost 0 bases, with 9 bases between them. The CDR3 runs 14 residues. CDR3 in DNA: TGCGCCAGCAGTGGTCCGGGAGTGAACACTGAAGCTTTCTTT. Translating it yields CASSGPGVNTEAFF.

The V and J genes are TRBV2 and TRBJ1-2; TRBD1 agrees at 9 bases. In germline, CDR1 is SNHLY, CDR2 FYNNEI. The CDR3 has 16 residues. V lost 4 bases, J lost 5 bases, and 11 bases stayed unmatched. The CDR3 DNA sequence: TGTGCCAGCAGTGCTACTTCCGGGACAGGGCCTTATGGCTACACCTTC. Amino acid sequence: CASSATSGTGPYGYTF. Supplemented by reference TRBV2 and TRBJ1-2, the full variable domain reads EPEVTQTPSHQVTQMGQEVILRCVPISNHLYFYWYRQILGQKVEFLVSFYNNEISEKSEIFDDQFSVERPDGSNFTLKIRSTKLEDSAMYFCASSATSGTGPYGYTFGSGTRLTVV.

The gene calls are TRBV5-1 and TRBJ1-1; D is unclear. The CDR3 totals 15 residues. Germline assignment: CDR1 SGHRS and CDR2 YFSETQ. With 0 bases removed from V and 1 base from J, the gap between germline ends came to 10 bases. The CDR3 coding sequence is TGCGCCAGCAGCTTGGTAGCGGCGCAGAACACTGAAGCTTTCTTT. It encodes CASSLVAAQNTEAFF.

This clone was seen a handful of times. The rearrangement uses TRBV14 and TRBJ1-2; TRBD1 agrees at 7 bases. CDR1 and CDR2 from the germline V gene are SGHDN and FVKESK. V dropped 4 bases and J dropped 1; count of bases not matched to a gene: 6. This CDR3 has 15 amino acids. CDR3 sequence (DNA): TGTGCCAGCAGCCCGTCGGGACAGTTTAACTATGGCTACACCTTC. Translation gives CASSPSGQFNYGYTF.

The V and J genes are TRBV12-3 or TRBV12-4 and TRBJ1-5; D not certain. The CDR3 is made up of 13 amino acids. V lost 5 bases, J lost 7 bases, and 12 bases lay in between. CDR3 DNA: TGTGCCAGCAGTCTCTCCCCCGGGCAGCCCCAGCATTTT. This gives the protein CASSLSPGQPQHF.

V and J are TRBV2 and TRBJ1-1; possibly TRBD1 for D (6 bases). Germline values: CDR1 SNHLY, CDR2 FYNNEI. Trimming shortened V by 3 bases and J by 5 bases, and 10 bases separated the two germline ends. This CDR3 comprises 13 residues. The CDR3 DNA sequence: TGTGCCAGCAGTGAGGGGGCAGGGACTGAAGCTTTCTTT. This gives the protein CASSEGAGTEAFF.

This chain links TRBV7-2 with TRBJ2-1; TRBD2 aligns across 8 bases. Trimming took 8 bases from V and 5 from J; bases not matched to a gene: 8. The CDR3 spans 14 residues. Germline V gene lookup returns CDR1 SGHTA and CDR2 FQGNSA. The DNA for the CDR3 is TGTGCCAGCCCCAGCGGGGGCCTTAACAATGAGCAGTTCTTC. The encoded protein is CASPSGGLNNEQFF.

The chain carries TRBV28 and TRBJ1-3; unclear D gene. Trimming removed 3 bases from V and 2 bases from J, with 8 bases in between. The CDR3 is 14 residues long. Germline V gives CDR1 MDHEN, CDR2 SYDVKM. CDR3 protein: CASSFSGTGNTIYF. The CDR3 DNA reads TGTGCCAGCAGTTTCTCTGGGACTGGAAACACCATATATTTT.

The V gene is TRBV28, the J gene TRBJ1-5; D gene uncertain. The CDR3 runs 10 residues. Germline CDR1 reads MDHEN; CDR2 reads SYDVKM. V lost 11 bases and J lost 7, with 9 bases in between. CDR3 in DNA: TGTGCCCCGGGAGAACAGCCCCAGCATTTT. Translating gives CAPGEQPQHF.

J is TRBJ1-1 and V is TRBV6-5, with D hard to call. V was shortened by 2 bases and J by 0 bases, with 7 bases between the two germline ends. Germline assignment: CDR1 MNHEY and CDR2 SVGAGI. This CDR3 spans 14 amino acids. CDR3 loop: CASSYEFMNTEAFF. CDR3 bases: TGTGCCAGCAGTTACGAGTTCATGAACACTGAAGCTTTCTTT.